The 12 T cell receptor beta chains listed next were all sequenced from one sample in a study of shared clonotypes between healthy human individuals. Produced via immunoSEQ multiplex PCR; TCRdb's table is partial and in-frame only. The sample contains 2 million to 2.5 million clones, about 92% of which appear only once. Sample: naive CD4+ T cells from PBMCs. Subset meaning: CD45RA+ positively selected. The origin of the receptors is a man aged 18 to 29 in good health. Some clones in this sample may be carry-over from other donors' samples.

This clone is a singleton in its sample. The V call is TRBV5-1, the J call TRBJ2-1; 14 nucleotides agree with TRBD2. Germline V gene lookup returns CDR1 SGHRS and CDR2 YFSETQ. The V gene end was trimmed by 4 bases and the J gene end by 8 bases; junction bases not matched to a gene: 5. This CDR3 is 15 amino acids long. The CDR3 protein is CASSKGLAGAYEQFF. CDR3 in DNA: TGCGCCAGCAGCAAGGGACTAGCGGGAGCCTATGAGCAGTTCTTC.

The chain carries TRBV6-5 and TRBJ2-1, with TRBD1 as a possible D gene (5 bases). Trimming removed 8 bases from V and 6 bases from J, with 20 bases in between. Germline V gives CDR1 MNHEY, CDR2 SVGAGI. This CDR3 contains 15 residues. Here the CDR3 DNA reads TGTGCCAGCCGTAAACCCACAGGCCCCCTCAATGAGCAGTTCTTC. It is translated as CASRKPTGPLNEQFF.

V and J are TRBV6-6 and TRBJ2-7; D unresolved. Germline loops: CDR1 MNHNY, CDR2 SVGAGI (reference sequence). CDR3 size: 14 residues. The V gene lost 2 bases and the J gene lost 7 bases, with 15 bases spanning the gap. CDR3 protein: CASSYDGFQAEQYF. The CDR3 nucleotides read TGTGCCAGCAGTTACGACGGGTTCCAAGCGGAGCAGTACTTC.

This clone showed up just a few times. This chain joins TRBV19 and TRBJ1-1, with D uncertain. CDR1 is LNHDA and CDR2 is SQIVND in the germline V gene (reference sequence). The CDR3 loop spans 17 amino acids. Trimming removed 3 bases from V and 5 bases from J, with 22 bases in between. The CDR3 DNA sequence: TGTGCCAGTAGTATGAGGGTACTTCTGAGGGCGGGTACTGAAGCTTTCTTT. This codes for CASSMRVLLRAGTEAFF. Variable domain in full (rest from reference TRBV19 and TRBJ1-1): DGGITQSPKYLFRKEGQNVTLSCEQNLNHDAMYWYRQDPGQGLRLIYYSQIVNDFQKGDIAEGYSVSREKKESFPLTVTSAQKNPTAFYLCASSMRVLLRAGTEAFFGQGTRLTVV.

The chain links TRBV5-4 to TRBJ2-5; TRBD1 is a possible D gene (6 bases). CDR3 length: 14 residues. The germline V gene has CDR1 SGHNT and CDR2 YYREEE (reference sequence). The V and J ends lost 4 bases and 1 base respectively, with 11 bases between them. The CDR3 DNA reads TGTGCCAGCAGCAATTACAGGGTCCAAGAGACCCAGTACTTC. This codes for CASSNYRVQETQYF.

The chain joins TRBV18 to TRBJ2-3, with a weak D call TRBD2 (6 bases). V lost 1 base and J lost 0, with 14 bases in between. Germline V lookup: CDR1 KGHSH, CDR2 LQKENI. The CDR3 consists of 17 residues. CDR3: CASSPRKSGTSTDTQYF. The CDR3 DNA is TGTGCCAGCTCACCACGGAAAAGTGGGACTAGCACAGATACGCAGTATTTT.

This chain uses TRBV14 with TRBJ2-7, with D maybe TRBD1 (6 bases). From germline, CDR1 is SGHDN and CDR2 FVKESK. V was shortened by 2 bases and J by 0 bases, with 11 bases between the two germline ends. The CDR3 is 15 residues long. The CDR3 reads CASSQRQGSSYEQYF. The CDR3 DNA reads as TGTGCCAGCAGCCAACGCCAGGGGAGCTCCTACGAGCAGTACTTC.

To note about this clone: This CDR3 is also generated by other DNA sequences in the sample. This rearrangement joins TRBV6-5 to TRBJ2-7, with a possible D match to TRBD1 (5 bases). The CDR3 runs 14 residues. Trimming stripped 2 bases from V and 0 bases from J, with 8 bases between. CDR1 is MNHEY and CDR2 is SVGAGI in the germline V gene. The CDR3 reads CASSYRGSSYEQYF. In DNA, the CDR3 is TGTGCCAGCAGTTACAGGGGTAGCTCCTACGAGCAGTACTTC.

The CDR3 loop reads CASSLTSGAADTQYF. Written as DNA, the CDR3 is TGTGCCAGCAGCTTGACTAGTGGGGCCGCAGATACGCAGTATTTT. The chain is built from TRBV7-9 and TRBJ2-3; TRBD2 might be the D (6 bases). V lost 3 bases and J lost 4, with 14 bases in between. Germline V gene data show CDR1 as SEHNR and CDR2 as FQNEAQ (reference sequence). The CDR3 is 15 residues long.

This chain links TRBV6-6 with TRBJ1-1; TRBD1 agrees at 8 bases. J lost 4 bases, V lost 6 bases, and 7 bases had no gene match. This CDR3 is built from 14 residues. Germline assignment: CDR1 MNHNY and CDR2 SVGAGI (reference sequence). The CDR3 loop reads CASRGRGRFTEAFF. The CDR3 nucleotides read TGTGCCAGCAGGGGCAGGGGGCGTTTCACTGAAGCTTTCTTT.

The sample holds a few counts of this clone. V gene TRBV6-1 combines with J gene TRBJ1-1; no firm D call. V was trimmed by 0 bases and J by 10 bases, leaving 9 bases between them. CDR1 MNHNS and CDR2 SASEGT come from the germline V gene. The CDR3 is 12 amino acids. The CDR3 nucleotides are TGTGCCAGCAGTGAAGCCGGGTTGGGAGCTTTCTTT. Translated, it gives CASSEAGLGAFF.

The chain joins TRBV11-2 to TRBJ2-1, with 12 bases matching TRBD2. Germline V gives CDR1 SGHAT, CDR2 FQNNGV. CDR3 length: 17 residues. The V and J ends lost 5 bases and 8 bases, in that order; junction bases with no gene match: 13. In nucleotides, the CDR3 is TGTGCCAGCAGCCTTCTCCCCTCGACTAGCGGGAGCTATGAGCAGTTCTTC. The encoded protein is CASSLLPSTSGSYEQFF.